Listed here are 28 T cell receptor beta chains from one sample, sequenced in a study of blood T cell repertoires in COVID-19. Clones were sequenced by immunoSEQ multiplex PCR, and TCRdb holds only the in-frame ones, with some missing. The table lists 200,000 to 250,000 clones, roughly 84% of them singletons. The specimen was peripheral blood. These receptors all come from a man aged 25 to 40 with active or convalescent COVID-19.

This rearrangement joins TRBV6-5 to TRBJ2-3; 8 bases match TRBD2. With V trimmed by 5 bases and J by 1 base, 5 bases remained unmatched. Germline values: CDR1 MNHEY, CDR2 SVGAGI. The CDR3 runs 15 residues. The DNA for the CDR3 is TGTGCCAGCAGTACAGCGGGAGTGGGCACAGATACGCAGTATTTT. This codes for CASSTAGVGTDTQYF.

V usage is TRBV28 and J usage is TRBJ1-6; 7 nucleotides match TRBD1. This CDR3 comprises 15 residues. Losses at the gene ends were 7 bases for V and 7 bases for J; bases not matched to a gene: 10. CDR1 MDHEN and CDR2 SYDVKM come from the germline V gene. This CDR3 reads CASTTLGTANSPLHF. For the CDR3, the DNA is TGTGCCAGCACCACGCTTGGGACAGCAAATTCACCCCTCCACTTT. Supplemented by reference TRBV28 and TRBJ1-6, the full variable domain reads DVKVTQSSRYLVKRTGEKVFLECVQDMDHENMFWYRQDPGLGLRLIYFSYDVKMKEKGDIPEGYSVSREKKERFSLILESASTNQTSMYLCASTTLGTANSPLHFGNGTRLTVT.

A remark on this clone: This CDR3 is also generated by other DNA sequences in the sample. This sequence joins TRBV3-1 (or the pseudogene TRBV3-2) and TRBJ2-1, with a possible D match to TRBD2 (5 bases). V lost 1 base and J 9 bases, leaving 7 bases between the germline ends. CDR1 LGHDT and CDR2 YNNKEL come from the germline V gene (reference sequence). This CDR3 region has 12 residues. The CDR3 DNA is TGTGCCAGCAGCCAAGGACGGGGTGAGCAGTTCTTC. Residues: CASSQGRGEQFF.

V usage is TRBV24-1 and J usage is TRBJ2-5; 10 bases match TRBD1. This CDR3 is 16 amino acids long. Germline lookup yields CDR1 KGHDR and CDR2 SFDVKD. The V segment lost 5 bases and the J segment 5 bases; nucleotides outside the gene matches: 10. The CDR3 here is CATSVQGTGAFETQYF. DNA for the CDR3: TGTGCCACCAGTGTACAGGGGACAGGGGCGTTCGAGACCCAGTACTTC.

This chain links TRBV19 with TRBJ2-7; 13 bases map to TRBD2. CDR3 length equals 16 residues. In germline, CDR1 is LNHDA, CDR2 SQIVND (reference sequence). J gave up 5 bases and V 5 bases, and 9 bases lay outside the gene matches. CDR3 sequence: CASSVGLAGVLDEQYF. The CDR3 region has the DNA TGTGCCAGTAGTGTTGGACTAGCGGGAGTCCTTGACGAGCAGTACTTC.

J is TRBJ2-2 and V is TRBV4-1; TRBD1 aligns across 8 bases. This CDR3 comprises 17 residues. Germline values: CDR1 MGHRA, CDR2 YSYEKL. With 1 base clipped from V and 0 bases from J, the junction kept 4 bases outside the gene matches. The CDR3 spells CASSQGPGGANTGELFF. The DNA for the CDR3 is TGCGCCAGCAGCCAAGGGCCAGGGGGCGCGAACACCGGGGAGCTGTTTTTT.

V is TRBV7-9 and J is TRBJ2-3; tentative D call: TRBD2 (6 bases). CDR1 SEHNR and CDR2 FQNEAQ come from the germline V gene (reference sequence). Trimming took 7 bases from V and 2 from J, leaving 13 bases between them. The CDR3 runs 14 residues. This CDR3 reads CASTPEGYTDTQYF. Here the CDR3 DNA reads TGTGCCAGCACCCCGGAGGGGTACACAGATACGCAGTATTTT.

The J gene is TRBJ2-1, the V gene TRBV2; D unclear. V lost 2 bases to trimming and J lost 0 bases, with 8 bases between them. The V gene's germline CDR1 is SNHLY and CDR2 FYNNEI. The CDR3 totals 15 residues. The CDR3 nucleotides are TGTGCCAGCAGTGAATACTCGAGCTCCTACAATGAGCAGTTCTTC. It encodes CASSEYSSSYNEQFF.

As DNA, the CDR3 is TGTGCCAGCGTCGCAGGGATGACTGGCGAGCAGTACTTC. Translating gives CASVAGMTGEQYF. The V call is TRBV28, the J call TRBJ2-7; weak D call: TRBD1 (5 bases). Germline CDR1 reads MDHEN; CDR2 reads SYDVKM. With 8 bases removed from V and 6 bases from J, the gap between germline ends came to 17 bases. The CDR3 has 13 amino acids.

This clone was detected only a few times. The chain employs TRBV12-3 or TRBV12-4 and TRBJ2-7; a possible D gene is TRBD1 (6 bases). Deletions cut 3 bases from V and 7 bases from J, with 13 bases between. The CDR3 runs 13 residues. DNA for the CDR3: TGTGCCAGCAGTTTTGGTCAGGGGTGGGAGCAGTACTTC. Translated, it gives CASSFGQGWEQYF.

This chain links TRBV5-5 with TRBJ1-2, with TRBD1 matching over 7 bases. CDR3 length equals 15 residues. From germline, CDR1 is SGHKS and CDR2 YYEKEE (reference sequence). The J segment lost 5 bases and the V segment lost 4 bases, leaving 11 bases of the junction unmatched. The chain's CDR3 is CASSPDRVTWYGYTF. DNA of the CDR3: TGTGCCAGCAGCCCCGACAGGGTTACCTGGTATGGCTACACCTTC. Variable domain in full (rest from reference TRBV5-5 and TRBJ1-2): DAGVTQSPTHLIKTRGQQVTLRCSPISGHKSVSWYQQVLGQGPQFIFQYYEKEERGRGNFPDRFSARQFPNYSSELNVNALLLGDSALYLCASSPDRVTWYGYTFGSGTRLTVV.

This sequence joins TRBV6-5 and TRBJ2-1; 10 bases fit TRBD2. Germline V lookup: CDR1 MNHEY, CDR2 SVGAGI. With 6 bases clipped from V and 2 bases from J, the junction kept 4 bases outside the gene matches. The CDR3 has 15 amino acids. The CDR3 nucleotides read TGTGCCAGCAGAAAAACTAGCGGGACCTACAATGAGCAGTTCTTC. Its translation is CASRKTSGTYNEQFF.

A single count supports this clone. This chain links TRBV7-2 with TRBJ2-2; TRBD2 is a possible D gene (5 bases). The CDR3 length is 15 residues. Looked up from germline, CDR1 is SGHTA and CDR2 is FQGNSA. Deletions cut 0 bases from V and 7 bases from J, with 12 bases between. The CDR3 loop reads CASSLALRAGGELFF. The DNA of the CDR3 is TGTGCCAGCAGCTTAGCGCTGCGGGCGGGCGGGGAGCTGTTTTTT.

J is TRBJ1-5 and V is TRBV7-2, with 8 bases matching TRBD1. J gave up 7 bases and V 4 bases, and 6 bases lay outside the gene matches. The germline gives CDR1 SGHTA, CDR2 FQGNSA. CDR3 size: 14 residues. CDR3 region: CASSYWTGPQPQHF. The CDR3 bases are TGTGCCAGCAGCTACTGGACAGGGCCACAGCCCCAGCATTTT.

The genes are TRBV19 and TRBJ1-1, with 7 positions matching TRBD1. V lost 3 bases, J lost 7 bases, and 5 bases stayed unmatched. The germline V gene encodes CDR1 LNHDA and CDR2 SQIVND (reference sequence). The CDR3 covers 13 residues. The CDR3 loop reads CASSMEGGGEAFF. CDR3 nucleotides: TGTGCCAGTAGTATGGAAGGGGGCGGTGAAGCTTTCTTT.

The chain has TRBV6-5 and TRBJ2-3; perhaps TRBD2 as D (5 bases). Between the trimmed V and J ends, which lost 6 bases and 5 bases, there was a span of 18 bases. CDR1 is MNHEY and CDR2 is SVGAGI in the germline V gene. CDR3 length equals 15 residues. CDR3 protein: CASRPYTGFLDTQYF. DNA of the CDR3: TGTGCCAGCAGACCGTACACGGGGTTCTTAGATACGCAGTATTTT.

The J gene is TRBJ2-5, the V gene TRBV5-6; the match to TRBD1 covers 11 bases. The junction had 3 bases not matched to a gene; V was cut back by 1 base and J by 4 bases. Germline lookup yields CDR1 SGHDT and CDR2 YYEEEE. The CDR3 length is 15 residues. DNA for the CDR3: TGTGCCAGCAGCTTGCCGGGGACAGGGGGAGAGACCCAGTACTTC. Encoded protein: CASSLPGTGGETQYF.

This chain uses TRBV6-4 with TRBJ2-3; 9 bases are shared with TRBD1. Per germline, CDR1 MRHNA and CDR2 SNTAGT. The ends lost 6 bases at V and 0 bases at J; junction bases unmatched: 7. The CDR3 contains 16 residues. The CDR3 nucleotides read TGTGCCAGCAGCCCACGGACAGGGGTCAGCACAGATACGCAGTATTTT. Protein product: CASSPRTGVSTDTQYF.

V gene TRBV30 combines with J gene TRBJ2-6; possibly TRBD2 for D (5 bases). The CDR3 is 19 residues long. Deletions cut 2 bases from V and 4 bases from J, with 24 bases between. The germline CDR1 and CDR2 sequences are GTSNPN and SVGIG (reference sequence). The CDR3 nucleotides are TGTGCCTGGAGTATTTTGCGGGTCAGCCAAACTCTGGGGGCCAACGTCCTGACTTTC. Translation: CAWSILRVSQTLGANVLTF.

The rearrangement joins TRBV19 to TRBJ2-7, with D possibly TRBD2 on 6 matching bases. Germline CDR1 and CDR2: LNHDA and SQIVND (reference sequence). V was shortened by 3 bases and J by 4 bases, with 10 bases between the two germline ends. CDR3 size: 13 residues. The CDR3 DNA reads as TGTGCCAGTAGTATGGAGGCGGGGTACGAGCAGTACTTC. Protein: CASSMEAGYEQYF.

The chain carries TRBV12-1 and TRBJ2-7; the table's D gene call, TRBD1, was not cross checked with the DNA. TRBV12-1 is a listed pseudogene. This CDR3 is built from 15 residues. As DNA, the CDR3 is TGTGCCAGCAGCTTTGTCTGGACAGGGCGGAACGAGCAGTACTTC. As protein: CASSFVWTGRNEQYF.

The chain uses TRBV7-2 and TRBJ2-3; a weak D match, TRBD2 (6 bases). The CDR3 runs to 14 residues. The V gene lost 5 bases and the J gene lost 4 bases, with 13 bases spanning the gap. Germline V gene lookup returns CDR1 SGHTA and CDR2 FQGNSA. CDR3 sequence: CASSQLAPADTQYF. The CDR3 nucleotides are TGTGCCAGCAGCCAACTAGCTCCCGCAGATACGCAGTATTTT. The full variable domain, rest sourced from reference TRBV7-2 and TRBJ2-3, is GAGVSQSPSNKVTEKGKDVELRCDPISGHTALYWYRQSLGQGLEFLIYFQGNSAPDKSGLPSDRFSAERTGGSVSTLTIQRTQQEDSAVYLCASSQLAPADTQYFGPGTRLTVL.

The J gene is TRBJ2-1, the V gene TRBV7-2, with a tentative D call TRBD2 (5 bases). Germline V gene lookup returns CDR1 SGHTA and CDR2 FQGNSA. The CDR3 extends over 15 amino acids. The ends were cut back, 1 base at V and 12 bases at J, with 19 bases in the middle. CDR3 nucleotide sequence: TGTGCCAGCAGCTTAGAACCCTTCGGTGGGAGAGGGCAGTTCTTC. It codes for CASSLEPFGGRGQFF.

The gene calls are TRBV28 and TRBJ2-5; D ambiguous. V was clipped by 5 bases and J by 4 bases, with 14 bases between them. CDR1 and CDR2 from the germline V gene are MDHEN and SYDVKM. This CDR3 has 14 residues. Here the CDR3 reads CASSDFGGLETQYF. Here the CDR3 DNA reads TGTGCCAGCAGTGACTTTGGCGGTCTAGAGACCCAGTACTTC.

The chain has TRBV28 and TRBJ1-5; a weak D match, TRBD1 (6 bases). This CDR3 has 13 residues. V lost 6 bases and J lost 4, with 10 bases in between. Germline V lookup: CDR1 MDHEN, CDR2 SYDVKM. The CDR3 bases are TGTGCCAGCAGAAAACAGGGAAATCAGCCCCAGCATTTT. Amino acids: CASRKQGNQPQHF.

The chain has TRBV6-5 and TRBJ2-1, with 7 bases lining up with TRBD1. The CDR3 spans 14 residues. CDR1 is MNHEY and CDR2 is SVGAGI in the germline V gene. Unmatched junction bases numbered 11, after V lost 7 bases and J lost 8 bases. The DNA for the CDR3 is TGTGCCAGCACAAGGACAGGCCACGGTGATGAGCAGTTCTTC. Residues: CASTRTGHGDEQFF.

The rearrangement joins TRBV5-1 to TRBJ2-7; TRBD2 agrees at 10 bases. Germline V gene data show CDR1 as SGHRS and CDR2 as YFSETQ. The CDR3 loop spans 16 amino acids. Trimming cost V 3 bases and J 3 bases; bases outside gene matches: 9. CDR3 sequence (DNA): TGCGCCAGCAGCTCCTCAGCGGGAGGGATTATCTACGAGCAGTACTTC. This encodes CASSSSAGGIIYEQYF.

This clone was counted a single time. The chain has TRBV6-5 and TRBJ1-3; D gene unclear. V lost 7 bases and J lost 2, with 12 bases in between. Germline V gene sequence: CDR1 MNHEY, CDR2 SVGAGI. The CDR3 extends over 14 amino acids. The CDR3 is CASTEGRTGNTIYF. CDR3 bases: TGTGCCAGCACCGAGGGAAGGACTGGAAACACCATATATTTT.